This is a list of T cell receptor beta chains from one sample in a study of T cells of healthy individuals. MiXCR, run by TCRdb on the 5' RACE reads, gives a single entry per CDR3 protein. This table has 60,000 to 75,000 distinct CDR3 sequences, about 16% appearing once. The receptors were gathered from a human donor in good health. CDR3s include the opening cysteine and the closing phenylalanine or tryptophan. D genes are given only for firm matches. Clone size, where shown, is once, few, many, or a class for clones that have expanded.

clone_size,d_call,j_call,v_call,cdr3_aa,cdr3_nt
-,-,TRBJ2-1,TRBV20-1,CSAPPAGRGNPEQFF,TGCAGTGCCCCCCCCGCGGGACGGGGGAACCCTGAGCAGTTCTTC
-,-,TRBJ2-5,TRBV2,CASRVQGTSKETQYF,TGTGCCAGCCGAGTACAGGGAACCTCTAAAGAGACCCAGTACTTC
-,-,TRBJ2-7,TRBV27,CASRKTGPRLYEQYF,TGTGCCAGCAGGAAAACAGGGCCGAGACTCTACGAGCAGTACTTC
-,-,TRBJ2-7,TRBV5-1,CASSRDYEQYF,TGCGCCAGCAGCCGGGACTACGAGCAGTACTTC
many,-,TRBJ1-4,TRBV5-1,CASSPRGGEKLFF,TGCGCCAGCAGCCCACGGGGAGGCGAAAAACTGTTTTTT
many,TRBD1,TRBJ2-2,TRBV11-1,CASSLDRGGTGELFF,TGTGCCAGCAGCTTAGACAGGGGCGGCACCGGGGAGCTGTTTTTT
few,-,TRBJ1-6,TRBV7-6,CASSPQSGTHSPLHF,TGTGCCAGCAGCCCACAGTCAGGGACCCATTCACCCCTCCACTTT
-,-,TRBJ2-2,TRBV20-1,CSARTHTGELFF,TGCAGTGCTAGAACGCACACCGGGGAGCTGTTTTTT
-,TRBD1,TRBJ1-2,TRBV20-1,CSARLALGQGAMGYTF,TGCAGTGCTAGGTTGGCCTTAGGACAGGGAGCGATGGGCTACACCTTC
few,-,TRBJ1-1,TRBV21-1,CASSKRRVQNTEAFF,TGTGCCAGCAGCAAACGCAGGGTCCAGAACACTGAAGCTTTCTTT
many,-,TRBJ2-7,TRBV28,CASRRTEYEQYF,TGTGCCAGCAGAAGGACGGAATACGAGCAGTACTTC
many,-,TRBJ2-6,TRBV20-1,CSALGGTTGANVLTF,TGCAGTGCTCTAGGGGGGACTACTGGGGCCAACGTCCTGACTTTC